Given below is one T cell receptor (beta chain) in context. The antigen remains undetermined. This CDR3 comprises 15 residues. Looked up from germline, CDR1 is SGHRS and CDR2 is YFSETQ. The sample belongs to a study of T cells expressing NK-cell markers. Study context: Repertoires of TCR beta were obtained from T cells sorted as CD3+CD56+NKG2C+, CD3+CD56+NKG2C- and CD3+CD56-NKG2C+. Findings of the study overall: Each of a handful of donors carried dominant NKG2C+ clonotypes accounting for roughly 1.0-8% of CD8+ T cells.

TCRdb reprocessed the 5' RACE reads and stores each CDR3 protein as one record, lacking DNA. The sample's table shows about 450,000 distinct CDR3 sequences. Sequenced material: blood T cells: a sorted CD56 or NKG2C T cell subset, CD4+ or CD8+ T cells, or bulk PBMC T cells (not recorded which). V usage is TRBV5-1 and J usage is TRBJ2-2; TCRdb's D gene call, TRBD1, goes unchecked for lack of DNA. The origin of this receptor is a woman between 18 and 75 years old in good health. The CDR3 here is CASTGASANTGELFF.